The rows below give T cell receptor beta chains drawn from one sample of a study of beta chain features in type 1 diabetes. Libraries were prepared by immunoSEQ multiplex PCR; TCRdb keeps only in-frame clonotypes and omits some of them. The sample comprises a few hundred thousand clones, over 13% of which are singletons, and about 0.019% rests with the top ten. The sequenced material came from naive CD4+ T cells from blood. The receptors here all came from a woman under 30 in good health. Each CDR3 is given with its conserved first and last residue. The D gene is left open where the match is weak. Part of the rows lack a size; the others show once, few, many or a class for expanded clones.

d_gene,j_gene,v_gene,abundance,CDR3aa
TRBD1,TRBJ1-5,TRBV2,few,CASSMDRGPQHF
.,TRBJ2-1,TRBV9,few,CASSVGVSESHNEQFF
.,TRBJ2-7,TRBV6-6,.,CASTPNSYEQYF
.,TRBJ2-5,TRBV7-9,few,CASSPDPSGETQYF
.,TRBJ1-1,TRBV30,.,CAWSVQRGNLNTEAFF
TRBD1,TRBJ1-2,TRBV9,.,CASSADRAGYGYTF
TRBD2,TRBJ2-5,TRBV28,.,CASSFAGGGETQYF
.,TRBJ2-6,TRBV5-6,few,CAGENSSGANVLTF
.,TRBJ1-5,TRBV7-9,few,CASSLGRGEQPQHF
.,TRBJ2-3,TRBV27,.,CASSLSMADSTDTQYF
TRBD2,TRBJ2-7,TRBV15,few,CATSNPRLAVYEQYF
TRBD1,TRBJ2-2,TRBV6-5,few,CASSRNRGNTGELFF
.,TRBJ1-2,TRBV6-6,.,CASSPGANYGYTF
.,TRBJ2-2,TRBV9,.,CASTNSGGANTGELFF
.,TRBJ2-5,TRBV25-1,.,CASSEYIGAGQETQYF
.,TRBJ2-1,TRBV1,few,CTSSPLQTSDSYNEQFF
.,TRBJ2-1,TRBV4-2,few,CASSQVVRTGRADEQFF
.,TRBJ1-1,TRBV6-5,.,CASSWGGNLNTEAFF
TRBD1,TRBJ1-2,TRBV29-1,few,CSVRTGTNYGYTF
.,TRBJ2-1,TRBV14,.,CASSQVIVQGGNEQFF
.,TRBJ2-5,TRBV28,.,CASSPHISGQETQYF
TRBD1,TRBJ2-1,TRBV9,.,CASSVGLAGGSYNEQFF
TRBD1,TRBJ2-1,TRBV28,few,CASSPTDRAYNEQFF
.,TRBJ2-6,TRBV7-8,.,CASISLAGANVLTF
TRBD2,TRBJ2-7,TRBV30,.,CAWSVAGSAGRQYF
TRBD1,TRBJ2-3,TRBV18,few,CASSPDRGTDTQYF
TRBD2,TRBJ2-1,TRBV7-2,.,CASSTGLAIEQFF
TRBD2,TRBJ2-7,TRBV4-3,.,CASSQRAGAYEQYF
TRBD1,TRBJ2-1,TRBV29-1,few,CSVAPQGARWYEQFF
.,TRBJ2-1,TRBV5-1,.,CASSLDAGRSYNEQFF
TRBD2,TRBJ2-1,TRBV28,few,CASIQGGTSGVMFF
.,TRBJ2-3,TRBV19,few,CASSRRSRGTDTQYF
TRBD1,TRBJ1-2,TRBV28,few,CASSPGPGQVNYGYTF
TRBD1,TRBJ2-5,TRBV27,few,CASSSGQGYLLETQYF
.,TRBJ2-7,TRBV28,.,CASTSRTAPYEQYF
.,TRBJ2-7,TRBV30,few,CAWTSRAYEQYF
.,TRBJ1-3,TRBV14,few,CASSQDGAGSNTIYF
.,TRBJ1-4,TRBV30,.,CAWSRSYDRDEKLFF
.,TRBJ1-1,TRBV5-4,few,CASSPDSSRTEAFF
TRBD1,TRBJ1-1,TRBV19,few,CASSVPGQGRKNTEAFF
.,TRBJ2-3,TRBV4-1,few,CASSLLPSGPDTQYF
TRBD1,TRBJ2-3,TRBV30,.,CAWSTITGQLTDTQYF
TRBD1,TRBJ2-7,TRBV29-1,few,CSVEGTGSDEQYF
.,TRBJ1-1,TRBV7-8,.,CASSPQDSPNTEAFF
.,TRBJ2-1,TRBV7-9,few,CASSLSPRWDFPREQFF
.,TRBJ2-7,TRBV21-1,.,CASTPNREVGLSEQYF
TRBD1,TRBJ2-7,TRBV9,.,CASSVGQGASYEQYF
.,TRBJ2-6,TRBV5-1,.,CASSFTGYGANVLTF
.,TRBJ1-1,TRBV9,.,CASSVEDRPIATEAFF
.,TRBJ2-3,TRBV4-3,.,CASSPGPAADTQYF
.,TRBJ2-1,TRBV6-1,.,CASSDLPGNPSYNEQFF
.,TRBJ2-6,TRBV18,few,CASSPLYREANVLTF
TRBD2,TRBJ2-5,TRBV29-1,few,CSVETTGGEGETQYF
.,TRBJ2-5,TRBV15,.,CATSRDLGGIETQYF
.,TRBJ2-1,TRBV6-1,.,CASSDLGLYNEQFF
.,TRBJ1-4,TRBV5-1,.,CASSLDSFSEKLFF
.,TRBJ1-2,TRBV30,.,CAWVLPPGRRPGGYGYTF